A single sample gave rise to the 31 T cell receptor beta chains below, sequenced in a study of T cells after yellow fever vaccination (dated by TCRdb to between 2019 and 2020). Libraries came from 5' RACE. The instrument was an Illumina HiSeq 2500. TCRdb reprocessing: public reads trimmed at Q25 with fastp, clones called with MiXCR, in-frame beta chains kept. Identical CDR3 proteins give one entry, which carries the most common genes and DNA. This sample gives around 500,000 distinct CDR3 sequences in total; around a fifth of them show up just once. Together, the top ten hold about 15% of the sample. This sample's treatment or condition label indicates: live attenuated yellow fever vaccine strain. This material consisted of PBMCs, taken roughly 20 days after the first yellow fever vaccination. These receptors originate from a man aged 18 to 35 who received the YFV17D yellow fever vaccine.

This clonotype was observed once. The genes are TRBV12-3 or TRBV12-4 and TRBJ1-1; possible D gene TRBD1, 5 bases. The CDR3 runs to 15 residues. With 7 bases removed from V and 4 bases from J, the gap between germline ends came to 19 bases. The CDR3 region is CASKRGRGRGTEAFF. CDR3 DNA sequence: TGTGCCAGCAAAAGAGGTCGGGGCCGGGGCACTGAAGCTTTCTTT.

The genes are TRBV10-2 and TRBJ1-1, with D maybe TRBD1 (5 bases). Trimming shortened V by 6 bases and J by 2 bases, and 13 bases separated the two germline ends. In germline, CDR1 is WSHSY, CDR2 SAAADI. CDR3 length: 14 amino acids. CDR3 sequence reads: CASRWTGGNTEAFF. The CDR3 DNA follows: TGCGCCAGCAGATGGACGGGGGGAAACACTGAAGCTTTCTTT.

The rearrangement joins TRBV10-3 to TRBJ2-7; tentative D call: TRBD1 (5 bases). CDR1 is ENHRY, CDR2 SYGVKD, per germline. V was cut by 1 base and J by 3 bases, with 13 bases left in between. The CDR3 totals 15 residues. For the CDR3, the DNA is TGTGCCATCAGTGAGTACATGGACACCGTCTACGAGCAGTACTTC. It codes for CAISEYMDTVYEQYF.

This chain joins TRBV7-9 and TRBJ2-3, with 8 bases matching TRBD1. The germline V gene has CDR1 SEHNR and CDR2 FQNEAQ (reference sequence). The length of the CDR3 is 14 residues. With 5 bases clipped from V and 4 bases from J, the junction kept 5 bases outside the gene matches. CDR3 sequence: CASSPLTGADTQYF. The CDR3 DNA reads as TGTGCCAGCAGCCCCCTGACAGGGGCAGATACGCAGTATTTT. Filled out from reference TRBV7-9 and TRBJ2-3, the complete variable domain reads DTGVSQNPRHKITKRGQNVTFRCDPISEHNRLYWYRQTLGQGPEFLTYFQNEAQLEKSRLLSDRFSAERPKGSFSTLEIQRTEQGDSAMYLCASSPLTGADTQYFGPGTRLTVL.

This clonotype was found a few times. V usage is TRBV6-2 or TRBV6-3 and J usage is TRBJ2-3, with 11 bases aligning to TRBD2. This CDR3 has 15 amino acids. Germline CDR1 reads MNHEY; CDR2 reads SVGEGT. With 4 bases clipped from V and 5 bases from J, the junction kept 5 bases outside the gene matches. CDR3 nucleotide sequence: TGTGCCAGCAGTTCCCCGACTAGCGGGGTAGATACGCAGTATTTT. The encoded protein is CASSSPTSGVDTQYF.

There are many counts of this clonotype. The rearrangement links TRBV29-1 to TRBJ2-1; a weak D match, TRBD2 (6 bases). CDR1 and CDR2 from the germline V gene are SQVTM and ANQGSEA. The V end was cut by 5 bases, the J end by 7 bases, with 12 bases between. The CDR3 runs 12 residues. The CDR3, as DNA: TGCAGCGTTTGGGGACTTTCTAATGAGCAGTTCTTC. Translating gives CSVWGLSNEQFF.

The chain uses TRBV12-3 or TRBV12-4 and TRBJ1-4, with D possibly TRBD1 on 5 matching bases. The CDR3 consists of 12 residues. The V and J ends lost 10 bases and 5 bases respectively, with 11 bases between them. The CDR3 coding sequence is TGTGCCACAGGAGGGGACAATGAAAAACTGTTTTTT. Protein product: CATGGDNEKLFF.

V and J are TRBV5-1 and TRBJ2-3, with a possible D match to TRBD1 (6 bases). The CDR3 is 16 residues long. V lost 5 bases and J 2 bases, leaving 18 bases between the germline ends. In germline, CDR1 is SGHRS, CDR2 YFSETQ. In nucleotides, the CDR3 is TGCGCCAGCAGGCTCAGCTGGACAGTACCCACAGATACGCAGTATTTT. Translating it yields CASRLSWTVPTDTQYF.

This rearrangement joins TRBV5-1 to TRBJ2-7, with TRBD2 identical over 13 bases. This CDR3 region has 14 residues. Germline lookup yields CDR1 SGHRS and CDR2 YFSETQ. The V and J ends lost 4 bases and 7 bases, in that order; junction bases with no gene match: 5. The CDR3: CASSMGLAGQEQYF. CDR3 nucleotide sequence: TGCGCCAGCAGCATGGGACTAGCGGGGCAAGAGCAGTACTTC.

CDR3 amino acids: CASSALAGGGDTQYF. DNA for the CDR3: TGTGCCAGCAGTGCTTTAGCGGGGGGCGGGGATACGCAGTATTTT. The rearrangement uses TRBV27 and TRBJ2-3; 10 nucleotides align to TRBD2. The V and J ends lost 5 bases and 6 bases, in that order; junction bases with no gene match: 8. This CDR3 has 15 residues. Germline V CDR1 and CDR2: MNHEY, SMNVEV (reference sequence).

J is TRBJ2-2 and V is TRBV7-9, with D hard to call. The CDR3 sequence is 12 residues long. V was trimmed by 8 bases and J by 1 base, leaving 5 bases between them. Germline V lookup: CDR1 SEHNR, CDR2 FQNEAQ (reference sequence). As DNA, the CDR3 is TGTGCCAGCGATAGGAACACCGGGGAGCTGTTTTTT. Protein product: CASDRNTGELFF.

This clonotype has more than one count but fewer than ten. The V and J genes are TRBV20-1 and TRBJ1-5; D unclear. Trimming pared 4 bases from V and 1 base from J, leaving 11 bases between. The CDR3 length is 14 residues. CDR1 DFQATT and CDR2 SNEGSKA come from the germline V gene (reference sequence). CDR3 amino acids: CSATRLQSNQPQHF. The CDR3 DNA reads as TGCAGTGCTACCCGCCTACAGAGCAATCAGCCCCAGCATTTT.

This clonotype occurred a few times. The chain links TRBV6-5 to TRBJ2-7; D might be TRBD1 (6 bases). This CDR3 region has 16 residues. V shed 4 bases and J shed 4 bases, with 20 bases lying between them. CDR1 MNHEY and CDR2 SVGAGI come from the germline V gene. The CDR3 bases are TGTGCCAGCAGTTCACCAACAGGGCGCAGGGAGTACGAGCAGTACGTC. This gives the protein CASSSPTGRREYEQYV.

The table lists this clonotype with many counts. The CDR3 DNA sequence: TGTGCCAGCAGCCAGGGGGGGACAAGTAACAATGAGCAGTTCTTC. Translation gives CASSQGGTSNNEQFF. This sequence joins TRBV5-4 and TRBJ2-1; D could derive from TRBD1 or TRBD2 (7 bases each). Germline CDR1 and CDR2: SGHNT and YYREEE (reference sequence). V lost 4 bases to trimming and J lost 5 bases, with 16 bases between them. CDR3 size: 15 residues.

This clonotype was counted between two and nine times. The chain carries TRBV11-1 and TRBJ2-1, with TRBD2 identical over 10 bases. The germline V gene encodes CDR1 SGHAT and CDR2 FQDESV (reference sequence). This CDR3 is built from 19 residues. Trimming took 5 bases from V and 5 from J; bases not matched to a gene: 18. The chain's CDR3 is CASSAMRRLAGEIDNEQFF. The CDR3 coding sequence is TGTGCCAGCAGCGCTATGCGCAGGCTAGCGGGGGAAATAGACAATGAGCAGTTCTTC. The variable domain in full, completed from reference TRBV11-1 and TRBJ2-1, reads EAEVAQSPRYKITEKSQAVAFWCDPISGHATLYWYRQILGQGPELLVQFQDESVVDDSQLPKDRFSAERLKGVDSTLKIQPAELGDSAMYLCASSAMRRLAGEIDNEQFFGPGTRLTVL.

The sample holds a few counts of this clonotype. The gene calls are TRBV6-2 or TRBV6-3 and TRBJ1-5; tentatively, D is TRBD1 (5 bases). Germline V lookup: CDR1 MNHEY, CDR2 SVGEGT. The V and J ends lost 2 bases and 1 base respectively, with 9 bases between them. The CDR3 extends over 15 amino acids. The CDR3 nucleotides read TGTGCCAGCAGTTACACAGGCGAGAGCAATCAGCCCCAGCATTTT. This sequence encodes CASSYTGESNQPQHF.

V is TRBV6-2 or TRBV6-3 and J is TRBJ2-5, with TRBD2 matching over 10 bases. The V gene end was trimmed by 6 bases and the J gene end by 5 bases; junction bases not matched to a gene: 9. The CDR3 runs to 15 residues. Germline assignment: CDR1 MNHEY and CDR2 SVGEGT. As DNA, the CDR3 is TGTGCCAGCAGCCGACCTAGCGGGGGTAGGGAGACCCAGTACTTC. Its protein is CASSRPSGGRETQYF.

The V call is TRBV28, the J call TRBJ2-2, with TRBD2 identical over 11 bases. CDR3 length equals 17 residues. V lost 3 bases, J lost 4 bases, and 7 bases stayed unmatched. Germline assignment: CDR1 MDHEN and CDR2 SYDVKM. CDR3 nucleotide sequence: TGTGCCAGCAGTTTGCCTAGCGGGGGGTTTACCACCGGGGAGCTGTTTTTT. Translation: CASSLPSGGFTTGELFF.

V is TRBV5-4 and J is TRBJ1-2, with 7 bases lining up with TRBD1. V gave up 4 bases and J gave up 7 bases; unmatched junction bases: 13. The V gene's germline CDR1 is SGHNT and CDR2 YYREEE (reference sequence). CDR3 length: 15 amino acids. The CDR3 sequence is CASSEYNRGRGGYTF. The DNA of the CDR3 is TGTGCCAGCAGCGAATACAACAGGGGACGGGGTGGCTACACCTTC.

In DNA, the CDR3 is TGTGCCAGCGACGAGGGGCCTTTCCCCACAGATACGCAGTATTTT. It specifies CASDEGPFPTDTQYF. V and J are TRBV6-2 or TRBV6-3 and TRBJ2-3; the D gene could be TRBD1 or TRBD2 (5 bases each). The germline V gene has CDR1 MNHEY and CDR2 SVGEGT. Trimming removed 8 bases at V and 2 bases at J, with 17 bases between. The CDR3 sequence is 15 residues long.

This clonotype was counted a single time. The chain carries TRBV19 and TRBJ2-7, with a tentative D call TRBD1 (6 bases). The CDR3 has 11 amino acids. Trimming pared 8 bases from V and 5 bases from J, leaving 10 bases between. Germline loops: CDR1 LNHDA, CDR2 SQIVND (reference sequence). The CDR3 loop is CASAGDHEQYF. In DNA form, the CDR3 reads TGTGCCAGTGCAGGGGACCACGAGCAGTACTTC.

At least ten counts were recorded for this clonotype. The V gene is TRBV18, the J gene TRBJ2-7; D remains ambiguous. Trimming stripped 5 bases from V and 4 bases from J, with 6 bases between. The CDR3 is 11 amino acids. Germline lookup yields CDR1 KGHSH and CDR2 LQKENI. Here the CDR3 DNA reads TGTGCCAGCTCATCTGATTACGAGCAGTACTTC. This gives the protein CASSSDYEQYF.

V and J are TRBV7-2 and TRBJ1-1, with 7 bases matching TRBD1. This CDR3 is 15 amino acids long. Trimming cost V 1 base and J 3 bases; bases outside gene matches: 5. From germline, CDR1 is SGHTA and CDR2 FQGNSA. CDR3: CASSLVAGGYTEAFF. The CDR3 DNA is TGTGCCAGCAGCTTAGTGGCAGGGGGATACACTGAAGCTTTCTTT.

This clonotype was observed a handful of times. The rearrangement links TRBV18 to TRBJ2-5; D may be TRBD1 (6 bases). This CDR3 has 15 amino acids. V was pared by 1 base and J by 1 base, with 10 bases between. Germline assignment: CDR1 KGHSH and CDR2 LQKENI. For the CDR3, the DNA is TGTGCCAGCTCACCACAACAGGGTGTCCAAGAGACCCAGTACTTC. Translated, it gives CASSPQQGVQETQYF.

As DNA, the CDR3 is TGTGCCAGCAGCTCAGGGTTTGAGAACACTGAAGCTTTCTTT. Protein product: CASSSGFENTEAFF. This rearrangement joins TRBV5-6 to TRBJ1-1; D perhaps matches TRBD1 (5 bases). The V gene lost 3 bases and the J gene lost 1 base, with 10 bases spanning the gap. The CDR3 is made up of 14 amino acids. Germline V gene data show CDR1 as SGHDT and CDR2 as YYEEEE.

The sample holds a few counts of this clonotype. This rearrangement joins TRBV9 to TRBJ1-3; a possible D gene is TRBD1 (5 bases). The germline gives CDR1 SGDLS, CDR2 YYNGEE. V was cut by 0 bases and J by 0 bases, with 10 bases left in between. This CDR3 is 16 amino acids long. The CDR3 nucleotides read TGTGCCAGCAGCGTAGAAACAGGAATCTCTGGAAACACCATATATTTT. It specifies CASSVETGISGNTIYF.

This clonotype was counted between two and nine times. The V and J genes are TRBV9 and TRBJ1-6, with 8 bases identical to TRBD1. Germline assignment: CDR1 SGDLS and CDR2 YYNGEE. The junction had 8 bases not matched to a gene; V was cut back by 3 bases and J by 9 bases. This CDR3 region has 15 residues. The DNA of the CDR3 is TGTGCCAGCAGCGAGGGACAGGTCATCGGTTCACCCCTCCACTTT. Translating it yields CASSEGQVIGSPLHF.

This clonotype has a handful of counts. CDR3: CASSSTVTGELFF. DNA for the CDR3: TGTGCCAGCAGCTCGACAGTCACCGGGGAGCTGTTTTTT. The chain uses TRBV7-9 and TRBJ2-2; tentative D call: TRBD1 (5 bases). This CDR3 has 13 residues. CDR1 is SEHNR, CDR2 FQNEAQ, per germline (reference sequence). Trimming removed 4 bases at V and 4 bases at J, with 7 bases between.

This sequence joins TRBV7-3 and TRBJ2-3, with 10 bases matching TRBD1. After removal of 0 bases from V and 3 bases from J, the junction contained 0 bases not matched to a gene. Germline V gene lookup returns CDR1 SGHTA and CDR2 FQGTGA. The CDR3 covers 15 residues. Here the CDR3 DNA reads TGTGCCAGCAGCTTAACGGGACAGGGGACAGATACGCAGTATTTT. The encoded protein is CASSLTGQGTDTQYF.

The chain joins TRBV7-6 to TRBJ1-5; 7 bases map to TRBD1. This CDR3 contains 15 residues. The trim removed 6 bases at V and 4 bases at J, leaving 9 bases unmatched. Germline V gene data show CDR1 as SGHVS and CDR2 as FNYEAQ. CDR3 amino acids: CASSPTGSGNQPQHF. The CDR3 DNA is TGTGCCAGCAGTCCGACAGGGAGTGGGAATCAGCCCCAGCATTTT.

This clonotype was counted between two and nine times. The J gene is TRBJ2-1, the V gene TRBV19; 9 bases are a match to TRBD2. In germline, CDR1 is LNHDA, CDR2 SQIVND (reference sequence). This CDR3 is 14 amino acids long. J lost 5 bases, V lost 1 base, and 0 bases had no gene match. CDR3 nucleotides: TGTGCCAGTAGTATAGGCGGGGGGGACAATGAGCAGTTCTTC. Residues: CASSIGGGDNEQFF.